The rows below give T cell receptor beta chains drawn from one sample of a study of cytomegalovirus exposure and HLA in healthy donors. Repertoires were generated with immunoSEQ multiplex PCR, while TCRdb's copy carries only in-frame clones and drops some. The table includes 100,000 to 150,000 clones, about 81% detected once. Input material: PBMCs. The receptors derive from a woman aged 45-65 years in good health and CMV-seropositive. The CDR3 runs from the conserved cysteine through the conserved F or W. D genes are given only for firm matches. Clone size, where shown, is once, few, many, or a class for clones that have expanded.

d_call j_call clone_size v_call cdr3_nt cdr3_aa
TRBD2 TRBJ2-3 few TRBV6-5 TGTGCCAGCAGTCGCGGGGGGGCCCTCAATACGCAGTATTTT CASSRGGALNTQYF
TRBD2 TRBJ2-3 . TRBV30 TGTGCCTGGAGTGAACGGCGGGGGGGATCGGATACGCAGTATTTT CAWSERRGGSDTQYF
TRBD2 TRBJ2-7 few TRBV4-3 TGCGCCAGCAGCCAAGAAGCTAGCGGGAGGGCAAAGTACGAGCAGTACTTC CASSQEASGRAKYEQYF
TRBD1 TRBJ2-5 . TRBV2 TGTGCCAGCAGTGAACAGGGGGCCGGAGAGACCCAGTACTTC CASSEQGAGETQYF
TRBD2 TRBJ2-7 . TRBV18 TGTGCCAGCTCGCGGGGACTAGTCTCCTACGAGCAGTACTTC CASSRGLVSYEQYF
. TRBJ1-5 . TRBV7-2 TGTGCCAGCAGCTTCTTGTCAGGGGTCAATCAGCCCCAGCATTTT CASSFLSGVNQPQHF
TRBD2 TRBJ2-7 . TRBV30 TGTGCCTGGGAGACTCCCGGGCGGGGGGGTTTTCGGGAGCAGTACTTC CAWETPGRGGFREQYF
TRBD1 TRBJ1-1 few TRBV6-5 TGTGCCAGCAGTGTACAGGGGGCATACCCTGAAGCTTTCTTT CASSVQGAYPEAFF
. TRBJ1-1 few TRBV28 TGTGCCAGCAGAAAAGGGGAGAACACTGAAGCTTTCTTT CASRKGENTEAFF
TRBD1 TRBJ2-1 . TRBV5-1 TGCGCCAGCAGGGGGACAGAATCCTACAATGAGCAGTTCTTC CASRGTESYNEQFF
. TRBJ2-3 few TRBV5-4 TGTGCCAGCAGCCCTGACACCAGGGTAAGGACAGATACGCAGTATTTT CASSPDTRVRTDTQYF
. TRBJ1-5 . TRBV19 TGTGCCAGTAGTATAGACCCAGGGCGTCAGCCCCAGCATTTT CASSIDPGRQPQHF
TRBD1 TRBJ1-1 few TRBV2 TGTGCCGGCTGGACAGGAGAAGGGCGAGGAGCTTTCTTT CAGWTGEGRGAFF
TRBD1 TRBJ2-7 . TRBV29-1 TGCAGCGTGGCAGACAGGGCCTACGAGCAGTACTTC CSVADRAYEQYF
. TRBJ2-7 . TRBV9 TGTGCCAGCAGCGTAGGGGGCTTTGACGAGCAGTACTTC CASSVGGFDEQYF
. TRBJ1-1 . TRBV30 TGTGCCTGGAGCCCTGGGGGGAGGTACACTGAAGCTTTCTTT CAWSPGGRYTEAFF
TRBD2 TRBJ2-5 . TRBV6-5 TGTGCCAGCGTTAGCACTAGCGGAAGGGGGACCCAGTACTTC CASVSTSGRGTQYF